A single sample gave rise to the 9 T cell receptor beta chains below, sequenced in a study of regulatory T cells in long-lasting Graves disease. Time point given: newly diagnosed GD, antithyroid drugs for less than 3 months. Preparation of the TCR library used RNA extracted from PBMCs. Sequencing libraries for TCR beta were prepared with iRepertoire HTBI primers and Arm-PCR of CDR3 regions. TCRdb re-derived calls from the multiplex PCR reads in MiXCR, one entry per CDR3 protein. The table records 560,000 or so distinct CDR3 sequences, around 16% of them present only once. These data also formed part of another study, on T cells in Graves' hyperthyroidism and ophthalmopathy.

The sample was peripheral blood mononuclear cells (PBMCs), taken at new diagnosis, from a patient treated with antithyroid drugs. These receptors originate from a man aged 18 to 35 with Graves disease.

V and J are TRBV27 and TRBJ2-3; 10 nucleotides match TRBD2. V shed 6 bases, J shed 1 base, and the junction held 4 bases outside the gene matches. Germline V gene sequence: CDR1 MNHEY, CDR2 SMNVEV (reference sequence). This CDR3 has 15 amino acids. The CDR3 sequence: CASRPSGGGTDTQYF. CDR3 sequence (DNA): TGTGCCAGCAGACCTAGCGGGGGTGGCACAGATACGCAGTATTTT.

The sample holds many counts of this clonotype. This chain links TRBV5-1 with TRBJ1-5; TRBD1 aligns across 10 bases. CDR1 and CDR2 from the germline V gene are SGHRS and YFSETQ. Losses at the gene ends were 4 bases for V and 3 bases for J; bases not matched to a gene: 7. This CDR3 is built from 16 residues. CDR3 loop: CASSAGTGVLNQPQHF. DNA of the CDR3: TGCGCCAGCAGCGCTGGGACAGGGGTCCTCAATCAGCCCCAGCATTTT.

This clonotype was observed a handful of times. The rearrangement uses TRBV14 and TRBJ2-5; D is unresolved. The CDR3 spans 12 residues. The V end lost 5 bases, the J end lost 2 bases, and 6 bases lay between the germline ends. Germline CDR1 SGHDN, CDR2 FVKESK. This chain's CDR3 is CASSYTQETQYF. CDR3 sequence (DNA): TGTGCCAGCAGCTACACACAAGAGACCCAGTACTTC. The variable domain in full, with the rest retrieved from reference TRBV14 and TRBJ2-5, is EAGVTQFPSHSVIEKGQTVTLRCDPISGHDNLYWYRRVMGKEIKFLLHFVKESKQDESGMPNNRFLAERTGGTYSTLKVQPAELEDSGVYFCASSYTQETQYFGPGTRLLVL.

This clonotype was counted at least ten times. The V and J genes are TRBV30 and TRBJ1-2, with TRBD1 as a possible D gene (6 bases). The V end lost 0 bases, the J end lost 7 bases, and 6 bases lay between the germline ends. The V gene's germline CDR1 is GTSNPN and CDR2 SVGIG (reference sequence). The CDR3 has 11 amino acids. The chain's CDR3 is CAWSVQGGYTF. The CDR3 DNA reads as TGTGCCTGGAGTGTACAGGGTGGCTACACCTTC.

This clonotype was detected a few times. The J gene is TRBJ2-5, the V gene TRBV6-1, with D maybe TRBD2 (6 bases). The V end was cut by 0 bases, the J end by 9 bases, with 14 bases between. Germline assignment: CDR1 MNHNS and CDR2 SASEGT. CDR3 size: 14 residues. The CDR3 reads CASSEAPGEAAQYF. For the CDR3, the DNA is TGTGCCAGCAGTGAAGCGCCGGGGGAGGCGGCCCAGTACTTC.

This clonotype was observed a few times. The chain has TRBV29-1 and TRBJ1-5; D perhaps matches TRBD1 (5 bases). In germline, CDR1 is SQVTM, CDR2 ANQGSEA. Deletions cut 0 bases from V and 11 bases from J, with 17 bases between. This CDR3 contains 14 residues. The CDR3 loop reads CSVEDGAGSGSQHF. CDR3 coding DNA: TGCAGCGTTGAAGATGGGGCAGGATCAGGGTCCCAGCATTTT.

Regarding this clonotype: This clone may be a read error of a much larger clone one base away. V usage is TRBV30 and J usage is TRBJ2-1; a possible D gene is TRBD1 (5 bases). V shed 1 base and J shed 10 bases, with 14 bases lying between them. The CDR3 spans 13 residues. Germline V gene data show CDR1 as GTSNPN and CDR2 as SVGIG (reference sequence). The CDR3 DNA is TGTGCCTGGAGTGGATGGAACTGGGGCGAGCAGTTCTTC. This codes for CAWSGWNWGEQFF.

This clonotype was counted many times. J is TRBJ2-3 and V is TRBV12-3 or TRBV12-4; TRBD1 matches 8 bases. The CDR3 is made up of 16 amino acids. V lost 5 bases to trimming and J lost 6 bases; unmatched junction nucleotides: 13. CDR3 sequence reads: CASSAESGGRGDTQYF. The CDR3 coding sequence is TGTGCCAGCAGTGCAGAGTCAGGGGGCCGCGGGGATACGCAGTATTTT.

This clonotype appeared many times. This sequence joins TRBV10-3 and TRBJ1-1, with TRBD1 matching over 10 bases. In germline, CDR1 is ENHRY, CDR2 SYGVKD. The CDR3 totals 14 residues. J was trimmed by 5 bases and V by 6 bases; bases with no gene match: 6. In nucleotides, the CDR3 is TGTGCCATCAGCGGGACAGGGGCTGAGACTGAAGCTTTCTTT. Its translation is CAISGTGAETEAFF.